Following are 13 T cell receptor beta chains from one sample sequenced in a study of identical twins. TCRdb reprocessed the 5' RACE reads via MiXCR and lists one record per CDR3 protein. The sample records fewer than 650,000 distinct CDR3 sequences, around 9.6% being singletons. This same sample was also part of a study on yellow fever vaccine responses in identical twins.

The sample consisted of PBMCs. These receptors were collected from a woman aged 18-29 years in good health.

This clonotype was detected a few times. The genes are TRBV7-9 and TRBJ1-4; D uncertain. This CDR3 has 15 amino acids. Germline lookup yields CDR1 SEHNR and CDR2 FQNEAQ (reference sequence). V was clipped by 5 bases and J by 5 bases, with 15 bases between them. The CDR3 loop reads CASSPRTGGNEKLFF. The CDR3 DNA reads TGTGCCAGCAGCCCTCGGACTGGAGGGAATGAAAAACTGTTTTTT.

This chain joins TRBV12-3 or TRBV12-4 and TRBJ1-1; TRBD1 agrees at 7 bases. V shed 6 bases and J 7 bases; nucleotides not matched to a gene: 8. The CDR3 is made up of 13 amino acids. The chain's CDR3 is CASRDTGAVEAFF. The CDR3 DNA is TGTGCCAGCAGAGATACAGGGGCCGTTGAAGCTTTCTTT.

This clonotype showed up just a few times. V gene TRBV6-1 combines with J gene TRBJ2-6; D perhaps matches TRBD1 (6 bases). The V gene lost 7 bases and the J gene lost 2 bases, with 9 bases spanning the gap. Germline values: CDR1 MNHNS, CDR2 SASEGT. CDR3 length equals 14 residues. The CDR3, as DNA: TGTGCCAGCAAGCGGACAGCTGGGGCCAACGTCCTGACTTTC. Its translation is CASKRTAGANVLTF.

This clonotype was recorded a few times. V usage is TRBV7-2 and J usage is TRBJ2-1; D may be TRBD2 (5 bases). This CDR3 contains 15 residues. V shed 6 bases and J shed 4 bases, with 16 bases lying between them. The germline V gene encodes CDR1 SGHTA and CDR2 FQGNSA. CDR3 sequence (DNA): TGTGCCAGCAGAATGTGGGCCAGCGGATACAATGAGCAGTTCTTC. It specifies CASRMWASGYNEQFF.

The table lists this clonotype with many counts. The chain joins TRBV6-1 to TRBJ2-7; 7 bases align to TRBD1. Looked up from germline, CDR1 is MNHNS and CDR2 is SASEGT. Trimming removed 6 bases from V and 4 bases from J; junction bases left unmatched: 12. CDR3 size: 15 residues. This chain's CDR3 is CASSRTGVALYEQYF. CDR3 nucleotides: TGTGCCAGCAGCCGAACAGGGGTAGCTTTATACGAGCAGTACTTC.

This clonotype has a handful of counts. The chain couples TRBV3-1 to TRBJ2-1; TRBD2 matches 10 bases. Germline trimming cut 5 bases from V and 4 bases from J; bases unmatched to any gene: 11. This CDR3 contains 17 residues. Germline CDR1 reads LGHDT; CDR2 reads YNNKEL (reference sequence). CDR3 DNA: TGTGCCAGCAGCAAAAAACTAGCGGGACTTTCATACAATGAGCAGTTCTTC. Amino acids: CASSKKLAGLSYNEQFF.

This clonotype occurred a few times. The chain combines TRBV4-3 with TRBJ2-2, with 7 positions matching TRBD2. Germline V gene sequence: CDR1 LGHNA, CDR2 YSLEER. This CDR3 is 17 amino acids long. The ends lost 0 bases at V and 4 bases at J; junction bases unmatched: 8. The CDR3 nucleotides read TGCGCCAGCAGCCAAGATAGGTGGCTAGCGGTCACCGGGGAGCTGTTTTTT. As protein: CASSQDRWLAVTGELFF.

This clonotype was seen a handful of times. The rearrangement uses TRBV15 and TRBJ2-1; D might be TRBD1 or TRBD2, each matching 5 bases. The CDR3 is 14 residues long. Between the trimmed V and J ends, which lost 5 bases and 8 bases, there was a span of 16 bases. Germline CDR1 and CDR2: LNHNV and YYDKDF (reference sequence). CDR3 bases: TGTGCCACCAGCCCGGGACCCAAAGTACATGAGCAGTTCTTC. Protein: CATSPGPKVHEQFF.

This clonotype has a handful of counts. The chain is built from TRBV10-3 and TRBJ2-2, with D perhaps matching TRBD2 (5 bases). The germline V gene encodes CDR1 ENHRY and CDR2 SYGVKD. This CDR3 has 17 residues. The V end lost 5 bases, the J end lost 1 base, and 17 bases lay between the germline ends. The CDR3 spells CAISRGFEGQNTGELFF. The CDR3 coding sequence is TGTGCCATCAGTCGTGGCTTCGAGGGTCAGAACACCGGGGAGCTGTTTTTT.

This clonotype came up a few times. The chain links TRBV6-5 to TRBJ2-7; 14 bases are a match to TRBD2. This CDR3 region has 16 residues. Germline lookup yields CDR1 MNHEY and CDR2 SVGAGI. J lost 3 bases, V lost 5 bases, and 6 bases had no gene match. The CDR3 DNA reads as TGTGCCAGCAGTAAACTCGGGACTAGCGGGAGCTACGAGCAGTACTTC. Protein product: CASSKLGTSGSYEQYF.

The V call is TRBV5-6, the J call TRBJ2-2; 8 bases are shared with TRBD1. CDR1 is SGHDT and CDR2 is YYEEEE in the germline V gene. This CDR3 has 15 amino acids. The V and J ends lost 4 bases and 3 bases, in that order; junction bases with no gene match: 5. CDR3: CASSGDRGHTGELFF. The DNA for the CDR3 is TGTGCCAGCAGCGGAGACAGGGGCCACACCGGGGAGCTGTTTTTT. The complete variable domain, with remaining parts taken from reference TRBV5-6 and TRBJ2-2, reads DAGVTQSPTHLIKTRGQQVTLRCSPKSGHDTVSWYQQALGQGPQFIFQYYEEEERQRGNFPDRFSGHQFPNYSSELNVNALLLGDSALYLCASSGDRGHTGELFFGEGSRLTVL.

The table lists this clonotype with a few counts. The CDR3 region is CASSQGGRIGDEQFF. The CDR3 nucleotides are TGTGCCAGCAGCCAAGGGGGCCGGATAGGGGATGAGCAGTTCTTC. The chain has TRBV14 and TRBJ2-1; perhaps TRBD1 as D (5 bases). The V gene's germline CDR1 is SGHDN and CDR2 FVKESK. This CDR3 comprises 15 residues. V gave up 1 base and J gave up 8 bases, with 15 bases separating them. The whole variable domain, remainder taken from reference TRBV14 and TRBJ2-1, is EAGVTQFPSHSVIEKGQTVTLRCDPISGHDNLYWYRRVMGKEIKFLLHFVKESKQDESGMPNNRFLAERTGGTYSTLKVQPAELEDSGVYFCASSQGGRIGDEQFFGPGTRLTVL.

At least ten counts were recorded for this clonotype. The chain recombines TRBV7-9 with TRBJ1-1, with TRBD1 matching 7 bases. Germline V CDR1 and CDR2: SEHNR, FQNEAQ (reference sequence). This CDR3 spans 14 amino acids. Unmatched junction bases numbered 10, after V lost 9 bases and J lost 3 bases. CDR3 bases: TGTGCCAGATACCCACAGGGGAGGTACACTGAAGCTTTCTTT. Its translation: CARYPQGRYTEAFF.